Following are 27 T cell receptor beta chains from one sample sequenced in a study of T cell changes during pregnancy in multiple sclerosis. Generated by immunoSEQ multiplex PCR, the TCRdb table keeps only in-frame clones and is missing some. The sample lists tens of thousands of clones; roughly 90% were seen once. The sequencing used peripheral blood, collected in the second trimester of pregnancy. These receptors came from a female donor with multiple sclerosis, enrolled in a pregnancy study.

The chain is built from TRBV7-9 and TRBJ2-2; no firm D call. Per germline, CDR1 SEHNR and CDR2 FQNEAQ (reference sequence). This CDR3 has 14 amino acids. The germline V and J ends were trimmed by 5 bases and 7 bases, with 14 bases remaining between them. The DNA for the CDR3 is TGTGCCAGCAGCCCTCAGACTCTCGGCGGGGAGCTGTTTTTT. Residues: CASSPQTLGGELFF.

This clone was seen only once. CDR3 sequence reads: CASSPTGHRTTEAFF. In DNA, the CDR3 is TGTGCCAGTAGTCCTACGGGACACCGGACCACTGAAGCTTTCTTT. The V call is TRBV19, the J call TRBJ1-1; tentative D call: TRBD1 (6 bases). Trimming cost V 5 bases and J 4 bases, with 17 bases left between them. The CDR3 contains 15 residues. The V gene's germline CDR1 is LNHDA and CDR2 SQIVND (reference sequence). The full variable domain, completed using reference TRBV19 and TRBJ1-1, is DGGITQSPKYLFRKEGQNVTLSCEQNLNHDAMYWYRQDPGQGLRLIYYSQIVNDFQKGDIAEGYSVSREKKESFPLTVTSAQKNPTAFYLCASSPTGHRTTEAFFGQGTRLTVV.

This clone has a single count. The CDR3 DNA reads TGTGCCAGCAGCGAGAGCCCCGGGAGGGCCGGGGAGACCCAGTACTTC. Translating it yields CASSESPGRAGETQYF. This chain uses TRBV7-8 with TRBJ2-5; 8 bases map to TRBD2. The ends lost 5 bases at V and 5 bases at J; junction bases unmatched: 13. This CDR3 is built from 16 residues. Germline lookup yields CDR1 SGHVS and CDR2 FQNEAQ.

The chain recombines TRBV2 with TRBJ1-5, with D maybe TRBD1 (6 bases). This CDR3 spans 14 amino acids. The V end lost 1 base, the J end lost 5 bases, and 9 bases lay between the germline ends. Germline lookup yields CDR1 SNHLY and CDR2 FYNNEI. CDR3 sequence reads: CASSEDRAYQPQHF. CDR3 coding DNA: TGTGCCAGCAGTGAAGACAGGGCTTATCAGCCCCAGCATTTT.

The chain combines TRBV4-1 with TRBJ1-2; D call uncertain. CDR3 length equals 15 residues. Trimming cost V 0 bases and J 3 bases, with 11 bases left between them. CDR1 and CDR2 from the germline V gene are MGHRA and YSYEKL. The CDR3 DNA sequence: TGCGCCAGCAGCCAAGATACCCGAGAGGACTATGGCTACACCTTC. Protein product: CASSQDTREDYGYTF.

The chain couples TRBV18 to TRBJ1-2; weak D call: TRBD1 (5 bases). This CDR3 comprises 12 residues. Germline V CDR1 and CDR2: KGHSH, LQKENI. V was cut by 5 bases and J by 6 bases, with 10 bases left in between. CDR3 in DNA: TGTGCCAGCTCATCCGGAGGGGATGGCTACACCTTC. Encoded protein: CASSSGGDGYTF.

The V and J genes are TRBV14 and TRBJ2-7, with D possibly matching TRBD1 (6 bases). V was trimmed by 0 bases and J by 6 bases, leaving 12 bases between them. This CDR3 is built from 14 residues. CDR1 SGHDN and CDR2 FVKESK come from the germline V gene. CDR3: CASSQEFRGAEQYF. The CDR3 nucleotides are TGTGCCAGCAGCCAAGAGTTCAGGGGAGCCGAGCAGTACTTC.

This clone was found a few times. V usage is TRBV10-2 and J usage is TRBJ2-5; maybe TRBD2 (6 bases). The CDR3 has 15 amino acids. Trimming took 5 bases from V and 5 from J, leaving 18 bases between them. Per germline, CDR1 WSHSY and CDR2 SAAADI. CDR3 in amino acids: CASSRWEVEDETQYF. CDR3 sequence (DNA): TGCGCCAGCAGTCGGTGGGAGGTCGAAGACGAGACCCAGTACTTC.

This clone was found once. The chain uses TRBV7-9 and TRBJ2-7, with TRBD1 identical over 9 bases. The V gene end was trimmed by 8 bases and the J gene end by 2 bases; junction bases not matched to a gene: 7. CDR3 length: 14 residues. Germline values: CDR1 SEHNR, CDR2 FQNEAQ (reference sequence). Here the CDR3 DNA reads TGTGCCAGCCAAGTTTGGACAGGGGCCTACGAGCAGTACTTC. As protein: CASQVWTGAYEQYF.

For the CDR3, the DNA is TGTGCCTGGGGGACTAGCGGGAGATTCTACGAGCAGTACTTC. As protein: CAWGTSGRFYEQYF. The gene calls are TRBV30 and TRBJ2-7; 14 bases line up with TRBD2. The CDR3 sequence is 14 residues long. The trim removed 5 bases at V and 3 bases at J, leaving 3 bases unmatched. Germline V gene data show CDR1 as GTSNPN and CDR2 as SVGIG (reference sequence).

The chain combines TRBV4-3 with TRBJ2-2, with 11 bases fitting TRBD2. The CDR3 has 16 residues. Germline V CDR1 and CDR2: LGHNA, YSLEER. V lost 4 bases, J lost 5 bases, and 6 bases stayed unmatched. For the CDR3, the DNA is TGCGCCAGCAGCCTACTAGCGGGGGTGTGGACCGGGGAGCTGTTTTTT. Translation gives CASSLLAGVWTGELFF.

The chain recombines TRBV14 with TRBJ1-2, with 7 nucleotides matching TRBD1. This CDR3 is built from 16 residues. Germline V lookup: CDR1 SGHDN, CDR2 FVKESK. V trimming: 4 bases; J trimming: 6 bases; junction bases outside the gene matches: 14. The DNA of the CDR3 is TGTGCCAGCAGCCTAACAGGGGCCATCTTTTCGCATGGCTACACCTTC. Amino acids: CASSLTGAIFSHGYTF.

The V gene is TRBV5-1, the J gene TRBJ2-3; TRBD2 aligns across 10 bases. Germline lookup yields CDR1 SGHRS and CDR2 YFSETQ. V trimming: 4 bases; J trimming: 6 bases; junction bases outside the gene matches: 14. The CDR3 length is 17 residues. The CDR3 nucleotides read TGCGCCAGCAGCAGCCTGGGCCTAGCGGGGGAAGGGGATACGCAGTATTTT. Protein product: CASSSLGLAGEGDTQYF.

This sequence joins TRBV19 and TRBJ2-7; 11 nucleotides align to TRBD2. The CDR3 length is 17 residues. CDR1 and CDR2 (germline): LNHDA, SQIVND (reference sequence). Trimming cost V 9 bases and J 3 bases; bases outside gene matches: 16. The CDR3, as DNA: TGTGCCAGGCTACAATTCATGACCGGGACTAGCGGCTACGAGCAGTACTTC. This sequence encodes CARLQFMTGTSGYEQYF. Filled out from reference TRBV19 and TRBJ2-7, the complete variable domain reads DGGITQSPKYLFRKEGQNVTLSCEQNLNHDAMYWYRQDPGQGLRLIYYSQIVNDFQKGDIAEGYSVSREKKESFPLTVTSAQKNPTAFYLCARLQFMTGTSGYEQYFGPGTRLTVT.

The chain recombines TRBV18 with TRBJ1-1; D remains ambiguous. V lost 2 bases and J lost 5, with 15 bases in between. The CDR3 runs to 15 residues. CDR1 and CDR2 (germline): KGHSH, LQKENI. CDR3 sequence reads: CASSPESGRVTEAFF. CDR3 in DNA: TGTGCCAGCTCACCAGAATCGGGAAGGGTGACTGAAGCTTTCTTT.

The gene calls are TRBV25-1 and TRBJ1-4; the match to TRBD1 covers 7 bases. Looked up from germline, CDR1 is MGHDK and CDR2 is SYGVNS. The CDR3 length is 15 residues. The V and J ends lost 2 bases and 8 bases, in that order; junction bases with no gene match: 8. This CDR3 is CASSEIDRDGEKLFF. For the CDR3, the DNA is TGTGCCAGCAGTGAAATCGACAGGGACGGGGAAAAACTGTTTTTT.

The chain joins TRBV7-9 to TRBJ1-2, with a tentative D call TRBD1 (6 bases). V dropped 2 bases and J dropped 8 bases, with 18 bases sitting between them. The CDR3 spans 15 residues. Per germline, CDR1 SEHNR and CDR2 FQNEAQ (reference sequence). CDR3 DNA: TGTGCCAGCAGCTTACAGACAGGCCAGAACGGGGGCTACACCTTC. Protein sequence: CASSLQTGQNGGYTF.

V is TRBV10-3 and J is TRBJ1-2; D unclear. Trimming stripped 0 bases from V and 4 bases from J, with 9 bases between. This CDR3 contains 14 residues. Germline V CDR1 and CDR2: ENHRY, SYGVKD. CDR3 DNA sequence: TGTGCCATCAGTGAGTCGGCGGGGTTCTATGGCTACACCTTC. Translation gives CAISESAGFYGYTF.

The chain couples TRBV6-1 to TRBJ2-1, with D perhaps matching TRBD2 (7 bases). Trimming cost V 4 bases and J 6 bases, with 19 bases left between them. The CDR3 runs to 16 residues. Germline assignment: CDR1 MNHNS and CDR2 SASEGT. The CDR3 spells CASSALWGEGGNEQFF. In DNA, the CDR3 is TGTGCCAGCAGTGCCCTATGGGGGGAGGGGGGCAATGAGCAGTTCTTC.

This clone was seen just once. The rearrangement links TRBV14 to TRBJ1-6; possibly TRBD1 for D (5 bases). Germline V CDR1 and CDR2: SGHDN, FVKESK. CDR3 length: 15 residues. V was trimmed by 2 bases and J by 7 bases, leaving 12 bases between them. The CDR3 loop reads CASSQRGVFNSPLHF. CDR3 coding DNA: TGTGCCAGCAGCCAACGGGGGGTTTTCAATTCACCCCTCCACTTT. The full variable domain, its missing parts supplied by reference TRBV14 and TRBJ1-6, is EAGVTQFPSHSVIEKGQTVTLRCDPISGHDNLYWYRRVMGKEIKFLLHFVKESKQDESGMPNNRFLAERTGGTYSTLKVQPAELEDSGVYFCASSQRGVFNSPLHFGNGTRLTVT.

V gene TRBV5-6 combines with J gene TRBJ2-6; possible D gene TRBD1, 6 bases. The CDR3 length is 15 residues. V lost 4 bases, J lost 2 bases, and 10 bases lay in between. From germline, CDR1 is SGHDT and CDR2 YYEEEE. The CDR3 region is CASSRTEAGANVLTF. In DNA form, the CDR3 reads TGTGCCAGCAGCCGGACAGAGGCTGGGGCCAACGTCCTGACTTTC.

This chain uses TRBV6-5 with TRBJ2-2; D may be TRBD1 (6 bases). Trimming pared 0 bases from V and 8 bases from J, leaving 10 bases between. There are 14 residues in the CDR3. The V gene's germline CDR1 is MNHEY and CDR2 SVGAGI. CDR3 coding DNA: TGTGCCAGCAGTTACTCAGGGGGAAGGGGGGAGCTGTTTTTT. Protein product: CASSYSGGRGELFF.

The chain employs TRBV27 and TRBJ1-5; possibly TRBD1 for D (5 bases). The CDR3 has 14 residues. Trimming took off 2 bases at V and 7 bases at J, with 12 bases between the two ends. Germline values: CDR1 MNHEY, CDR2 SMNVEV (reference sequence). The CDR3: CASSLGGEIQPQHF. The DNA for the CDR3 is TGTGCCAGCAGTTTAGGAGGGGAGATCCAGCCCCAGCATTTT.

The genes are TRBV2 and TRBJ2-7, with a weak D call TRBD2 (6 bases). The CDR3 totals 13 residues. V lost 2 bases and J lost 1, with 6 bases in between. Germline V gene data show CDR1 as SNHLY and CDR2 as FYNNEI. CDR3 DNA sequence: TGTGCCAGCAGTGAACGGGGGTCCTACGAGCAGTACTTC. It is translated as CASSERGSYEQYF.

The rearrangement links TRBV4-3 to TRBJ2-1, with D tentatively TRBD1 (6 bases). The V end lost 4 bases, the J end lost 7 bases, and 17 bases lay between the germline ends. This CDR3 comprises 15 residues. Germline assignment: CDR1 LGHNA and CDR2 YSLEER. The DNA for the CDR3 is TGCGCCAGCAGCCGAGGACAGTATCGTTGGAATGAGCAGTTCTTC. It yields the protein CASSRGQYRWNEQFF.

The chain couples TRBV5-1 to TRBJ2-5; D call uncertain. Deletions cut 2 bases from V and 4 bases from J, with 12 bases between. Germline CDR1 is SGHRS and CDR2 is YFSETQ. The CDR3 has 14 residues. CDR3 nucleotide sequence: TGCGCCAGCAGCTTAGAGACCGGCGGAGAGACCCAGTACTTC. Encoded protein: CASSLETGGETQYF.

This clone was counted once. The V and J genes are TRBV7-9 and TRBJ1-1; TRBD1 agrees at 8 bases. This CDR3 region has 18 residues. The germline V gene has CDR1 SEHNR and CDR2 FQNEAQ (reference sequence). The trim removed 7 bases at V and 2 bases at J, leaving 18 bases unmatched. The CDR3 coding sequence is TGTGCCAGCAACGGGATTTCGGACAGGGCCCATTTCAACACTGAAGCTTTCTTT. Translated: CASNGISDRAHFNTEAFF.